These T cell receptor beta chains were read from a single sample in a study of OX40 agonist ivuxolimab in advanced cancers. Only in-frame clones appear in the TCRdb table, and some are missing; sequencing was by immunoSEQ multiplex PCR. In the table there are 75,000 to 80,000 clones, 81% of which are singletons. The material was CD4+ or CD8+ T cells sorted from blood, obtained in a trial of the OX40 agonist ivuxolimab. These receptors were taken from an adult with an advanced solid tumor such as melanoma, head and neck, liver or kidney cancer. Both conserved end residues are part of each CDR3. D genes are given only for firm matches. Some rows have no size entry. The others give once, few or many, or a class for an expanded clone.

once,TRBV30,TRBJ1-2,NA,TGTGCCTGGACGGGGGTCCTGCTCTTCTATGGCTACACCTTC,CAWTGVLLFYGYTF
NA,TRBV5-4,TRBJ1-2,NA,TGTGCCAGCAGCCGGTGGAAGGGGCTCTATGGCTACACCTTC,CASSRWKGLYGYTF
few,TRBV15,TRBJ1-6,NA,TGTGCCACCAGCAGAGATCCGGCGGAAGGATTAAATTCACCCCTCCACTTT,CATSRDPAEGLNSPLHF
NA,TRBV5-1,TRBJ1-3,TRBD1,TGCGCCAGCAGCTTGGGCCAGGGGGCCCCCTCTGGAAACACCATATATTTT,CASSLGQGAPSGNTIYF
NA,TRBV4-2,TRBJ1-2,NA,TGTGCCAGCAGCCTCGCGGACTTCAACTATGGCTACACCTTC,CASSLADFNYGYTF
NA,TRBV11-2,TRBJ1-1,TRBD1,TGTGCCAGCAGTTCTCGAACAGGGGGAGGAACTGAAGCTTTCTTT,CASSSRTGGGTEAFF
NA,TRBV11-1,TRBJ1-1,NA,TGTGCCAGCAGCCCTCGGGGGGTGAACACTGAAGCTTTCTTT,CASSPRGVNTEAFF
NA,TRBV5-4,TRBJ2-7,NA,TGTGCCAGCAGCTTGGACAGAGAGGGGGAGCAGTACTTC,CASSLDREGEQYF
NA,TRBV6-1,TRBJ2-3,NA,TGTGCCAGCAGTGACTCGAATGGGGGCACAGATACGCAGTATTTT,CASSDSNGGTDTQYF
once,TRBV6-5,TRBJ1-6,NA,TGTGCCAGCACCCTGACGAGGGGCTCTAATTCACCCCTCCACTTT,CASTLTRGSNSPLHF
once,TRBV19,TRBJ1-1,NA,TGTGCCAGTAGTATTTGGGGTTCTTTGGGACGTGGGGAAGCTTTCTTT,CASSIWGSLGRGEAFF
once,TRBV19,TRBJ1-5,NA,TGTGCCAGTAGTAATGGGGGATTGGGCAATCAGCCCCAGCATTTT,CASSNGGLGNQPQHF
NA,TRBV15,TRBJ1-4,NA,TGTGCCACCAGCAGAGAGACGGCCCGCCTGGAAAAACTGTTTTTT,CATSRETARLEKLFF
NA,TRBV27,TRBJ1-5,TRBD1,TGTGCCAGCAGTTATGACCCCCCGGGACAGGGTAACAATCAGCCCCAGCATTTT,CASSYDPPGQGNNQPQHF
NA,TRBV19,TRBJ1-5,NA,TGTGCCAGTAGTACCTTGGGACACCGACAGCCCCAGCATTTT,CASSTLGHRQPQHF
NA,TRBV5-6,TRBJ1-3,NA,TGTGCCAGCAGCCCAATAGGGGCCGGAAACACCATATATTTT,CASSPIGAGNTIYF
once,TRBV30,TRBJ1-6,NA,TGTGCCTGGGACCGCGGGTATTCACCCCTCCACTTT,CAWDRGYSPLHF
once,TRBV4-1,TRBJ2-2,TRBD2,TGCGCCAGCAGCCTAGCGGGAGGGCTCCCCGGGGAGCTGTTTTTT,CASSLAGGLPGELFF
few,TRBV7-9,TRBJ2-1,NA,TGTGCCAGCAGCTTATCCGGAGCGGGCATATACAATGAGCAGTTCTTC,CASSLSGAGIYNEQFF
NA,TRBV30,TRBJ2-7,TRBD1,TGTGCCTGGAGTGTGGCAGGGGGCGAGCAGTACTTC,CAWSVAGGEQYF
once,TRBV18,TRBJ2-7,NA,TGTGCCAGCTCACCATCACGCTACGAGCAGTACTTC,CASSPSRYEQYF
NA,TRBV7-3,TRBJ2-3,NA,TGTGCCAGCAGCTCTCTTACAGATACGCAGTATTTT,CASSSLTDTQYF
NA,TRBV6-4,TRBJ2-3,TRBD2,TGTGCCAGCCCAGAAAAACCCGCGGGGACTAGCGGGAGGGGGGTAGGGCAGTATTTT,CASPEKPAGTSGRGVGQYF
few,TRBV5-8,TRBJ2-2,NA,TGTGCCAGCAGCCAGACAGAAACCGGGGAGCTGTTTTTT,CASSQTETGELFF
NA,TRBV7-3,TRBJ2-1,TRBD2,TGTGCCAGCAGCTCCACCCCTCCCGGGACTAGCGCCTCGAATGAGCAGTTCTTC,CASSSTPPGTSASNEQFF
NA,TRBV7-2,TRBJ2-2,NA,TGTGCCAGCAGCTTTGGAGCGGTAAACACCGGGGAGCTGTTTTTT,CASSFGAVNTGELFF
NA,TRBV6-6,TRBJ2-7,NA,TGTGCCAGCAGCCGGCCGGGCGGGCGCGAGCAGTACTTC,CASSRPGGREQYF
NA,TRBV28,TRBJ1-4,TRBD1,TGTGCCAGCACTGAGGCCGGACAGGGGACTAATGAAAAACTGTTTTTT,CASTEAGQGTNEKLFF
NA,TRBV11-2,TRBJ1-6,NA,TGTGCCAGCAGCTCCAATAATTCACCCCTCCACTTT,CASSSNNSPLHF
NA,TRBV5-1,TRBJ2-7,NA,TGCGCCAGCAGCTTGGAGCAGGGATCAGGCGAGCAGTACTTC,CASSLEQGSGEQYF
NA,TRBV2,TRBJ2-2,NA,TGTGCCAGCGACGGGCAGGGTCACGGGGAGCTGTTTTTT,CASDGQGHGELFF
NA,TRBV7-9,TRBJ1-5,NA,TGTGCCAGCAGCTTAGACAACCAGCCCCAGCATTTT,CASSLDNQPQHF
NA,TRBV7-6,TRBJ2-2,NA,TGTGCCAGCGCGCGAAACACCGGGGAGCTGTTTTTT,CASARNTGELFF
NA,TRBV11-1,TRBJ2-7,NA,TGTGCCAGCAGTCGAACTACAGGATTCGAGCAGTACTTC,CASSRTTGFEQYF
NA,TRBV7-5,TRBJ1-1,NA,TGTGCCAGAAGCCACCCGGGACAGAAGAACACTGAAGCTTTCTTT,CARSHPGQKNTEAFF
NA,TRBV10-3,TRBJ2-7,NA,TGTGCCAGCGTTCCGGACGACACCTACGAGCAGTACTTC,CASVPDDTYEQYF
few,TRBV19,TRBJ1-5,NA,TGTGCCACCACTCGAGGGGGCAATCAGCCCCAGCATTTT,CATTRGGNQPQHF
NA,TRBV9,TRBJ1-1,TRBD1,TGTGCCAGCAGCGTACGGACAGGGGACCACGCTGAAGCTTTCTTT,CASSVRTGDHAEAFF
NA,TRBV30,TRBJ1-1,NA,TGTGCCCAGGCCATCACAGGGCCAGACACTGAAGCTTTCTTT,CAQAITGPDTEAFF
NA,TRBV29-1,TRBJ2-7,NA,TGCAGCGCCGGGGGTTTCGACGAGCAGTACTTC,CSAGGFDEQYF
NA,TRBV4-2,TRBJ2-3,TRBD1,TGTGCCAGCAGCCACGGACAGGGGGCCTCAGATACGCAGTATTTT,CASSHGQGASDTQYF
NA,TRBV28,TRBJ2-5,NA,TGTGCCAGCAGTTCTCCCGGGACTCCAGGCGAGACCCAGTACTTC,CASSSPGTPGETQYF